Each of the 30 T cell receptor beta chains below was sequenced from the same sample in a study of post-analysis software for immune sequencing data. General study points: The study found TRBV5-6, TRBV5-1 and TRBV20-1 among a handful of TRBV segments more frequent in patients than controls.

Their antigens are not known. The TCR beta cDNA libraries carried unique molecular identifiers. A single record per CDR3 protein comes from TCRdb applying MiXCR to the PCR reads. The table lists some 700,000 distinct CDR3 sequences, 55% to 70% of them singletons. The sample consisted of blood. The receptors originated from a girl aged 2-15 years with multiple sclerosis.

The chain couples TRBV18 to TRBJ2-5; 9 bases fit TRBD2. The CDR3 runs to 16 residues. V trimming: 1 base; J trimming: 0 bases; junction bases outside the gene matches: 3. Germline values: CDR1 KGHSH, CDR2 LQKENI. The CDR3 loop reads CASSPLAGAYQETQYF. CDR3 in DNA: TGTGCCAGCTCACCACTAGCGGGGGCGTACCAAGAGACCCAGTACTTC. Full variable domain (rest looked up from reference TRBV18 and TRBJ2-5): NAGVMQNPRHLVRRRGQEARLRCSPMKGHSHVYWYRQLPEEGLKFMVYLQKENIIDESGMPKERFSAEFPKEGPSILRIQQVVRGDSAAYFCASSPLAGAYQETQYFGPGTRLLVL.

Comment on this clonotype: At one end the junction does not follow the germline gene, possibly because of a read error. V and J are TRBV29-1 and TRBJ1-1; 7 nucleotides agree with TRBD1. The CDR3 consists of 11 residues. Germline V gene lookup returns CDR1 SQVTM and CDR2 ANQGSEA. The CDR3 is CNVLQGSEAFF. The CDR3 bases are TGCAACGTTCTACAGGGGTCTGAAGCTTTCTTT.

The chain carries TRBV10-3 and TRBJ1-4; unclear D gene. The germline V gene has CDR1 ENHRY and CDR2 SYGVKD. Trimming pared 7 bases from V and 3 bases from J, leaving 9 bases between. This CDR3 spans 13 amino acids. CDR3 DNA sequence: TGTGCCATCAAAGGCTGGGCTAATGAAAAACTGTTTTTT. Its translation: CAIKGWANEKLFF.

This chain joins TRBV12-3 or TRBV12-4 and TRBJ1-2; D gene ambiguous. This CDR3 is 12 amino acids long. V was pared by 3 bases and J by 7 bases, with 9 bases between. The CDR3 here is CASSFLGSGYTF. The CDR3 DNA follows: TGTGCCAGCAGTTTCTTAGGGTCTGGCTACACCTTC.

V and J are TRBV6-2 or TRBV6-3 and TRBJ2-7; D not resolved. V lost 2 bases to trimming and J lost 0 bases, with 14 bases between them. The germline gives CDR1 MNHEY, CDR2 SVGEGT. The CDR3 is 16 amino acids. In DNA form, the CDR3 reads TGTGCCAGCAGTTACCACGACACGGCGAGCTCCTACGAGCAGTACGTC. Its translation is CASSYHDTASSYEQYV.

This rearrangement joins TRBV7-2 to TRBJ2-2, with D perhaps matching TRBD1 or TRBD2 (6 bases each). The length of the CDR3 is 14 residues. In germline, CDR1 is SGHTA, CDR2 FQGNSA. With 5 bases removed from V and 6 bases from J, the gap between germline ends came to 13 bases. CDR3: CASSGQRRAGELFF. DNA for the CDR3: TGTGCCAGCAGCGGACAGAGGAGGGCCGGGGAGCTGTTTTTT.

The genes are TRBV25-1 and TRBJ2-1; TRBD1 matches at 10 bases. Germline V CDR1 and CDR2: MGHDK, SYGVNS. The CDR3 runs to 15 residues. V lost 5 bases, J lost 7 bases, and 8 bases stayed unmatched. The CDR3 nucleotides read TGTGCCAGCAGTAAGACAGGGGGCTTGTGGAATGAGCAGTTCTTC. It translates to CASSKTGGLWNEQFF.

This clonotype was counted only a few times. The chain joins TRBV18 to TRBJ2-7; D gene uncertain. Trimming shortened V by 6 bases and J by 4 bases, and 22 bases separated the two germline ends. Germline CDR1 reads KGHSH; CDR2 reads LQKENI. The CDR3 spans 16 residues. CDR3 loop: CASSPIPPSWKYEQYF. The CDR3 bases are TGTGCCAGCTCCCCCATCCCCCCGTCCTGGAAATACGAGCAGTACTTC.

The chain employs TRBV5-1 and TRBJ1-5, with D possibly being TRBD1 (5 bases). Germline V gives CDR1 SGHRS, CDR2 YFSETQ. Deletions cut 4 bases from V and 7 bases from J, with 15 bases between. The CDR3 is 14 amino acids. The CDR3, as DNA: TGCGCCAGCAGCCCGGGGGAAGGGAGCCAGCCCCAGCATTTT. It translates to CASSPGEGSQPQHF.

This chain uses TRBV15 with TRBJ1-1; D is possibly TRBD1 (5 bases). Germline V lookup: CDR1 LNHNV, CDR2 YYDKDF (reference sequence). V lost 3 bases and J lost 5, with 13 bases in between. The CDR3 loop spans 14 amino acids. CDR3 DNA sequence: TGTGCCACCAGCAGGGGGGAGATTCGAACTGAAGCTTTCTTT. Amino acid sequence: CATSRGEIRTEAFF.

This rearrangement joins TRBV6-1 to TRBJ2-3; 9 bases line up with TRBD1. The ends lost 5 bases at V and 2 bases at J; junction bases unmatched: 5. In germline, CDR1 is MNHNS, CDR2 SASEGT. This CDR3 has 15 residues. The CDR3 loop is CASSLQGAYTDTQYF. The CDR3 DNA reads TGTGCCAGCAGTTTACAGGGGGCCTACACAGATACGCAGTATTTT.

This chain joins TRBV5-1 and TRBJ2-7; D perhaps matches TRBD2 (5 bases). The CDR3 covers 15 residues. The V end was cut by 2 bases, the J end by 0 bases, with 12 bases between. Germline V CDR1 and CDR2: SGHRS, YFSETQ. The CDR3 DNA reads TGCGCCAGCAGCTTCGCGGCTGGGAGCTCCTACGAGCAGTACTTC. Residues: CASSFAAGSSYEQYF. Filled out from reference TRBV5-1 and TRBJ2-7, the complete variable domain reads KAGVTQTPRYLIKTRGQQVTLSCSPISGHRSVSWYQQTPGQGLQFLFEYFSETQRNKGNFPGRFSGRQFSNSRSEMNVSTLELGDSALYLCASSFAAGSSYEQYFGPGTRLTVT.

A few counts support this clonotype. V and J are TRBV29-1 and TRBJ2-3; tentative D call: TRBD1 (5 bases). The CDR3 has 14 residues. V was cut by 3 bases and J by 0 bases, with 10 bases left in between. Germline V gene lookup returns CDR1 SQVTM and CDR2 ANQGSEA. The CDR3 nucleotides are TGCAGCGTTGACACAGGAGATAGCACAGATACGCAGTATTTT. This codes for CSVDTGDSTDTQYF.

This chain links TRBV3-1 with TRBJ2-1, with 9 bases aligning to TRBD2. Unmatched junction bases numbered 8, after V lost 6 bases and J lost 5 bases. The CDR3 is 15 residues long. Germline CDR1 LGHDT, CDR2 YNNKEL (reference sequence). CDR3 in DNA: TGTGCCAGCAGAGCAGCGGGGGGCCAGAACAATGAGCAGTTCTTC. As protein: CASRAAGGQNNEQFF.

There are a few counts of this clonotype. This chain uses TRBV12-3 or TRBV12-4 with TRBJ2-7; D call uncertain. Trimming left V 3 bases short and J 2 bases short, with 8 bases between. This CDR3 comprises 13 residues. The CDR3 protein is CASSFAATYEQYF. The CDR3 bases are TGTGCCAGCAGTTTTGCGGCTACCTACGAGCAGTACTTC.

This clonotype has a single count. In nucleotides, the CDR3 is TGTGCCAGCAGCGACCAGGGGAGCGGTACCTCCTACGAGCAGTACTTC. It specifies CASSDQGSGTSYEQYF. The chain recombines TRBV5-4 with TRBJ2-7; tentatively, D is TRBD1 (6 bases). The CDR3 has 16 amino acids. Germline CDR1 is SGHNT and CDR2 is YYREEE (reference sequence). Trimming took off 4 bases at V and 0 bases at J, with 17 bases between the two ends.

V and J are TRBV6-5 and TRBJ1-4, with 8 bases aligning to TRBD1. Germline V CDR1 and CDR2: MNHEY, SVGAGI. V lost 6 bases and J lost 10; bases outside the gene matches: 4. The CDR3 contains 12 residues. DNA of the CDR3: TGTGCCAGCAGCCGTACAGGGGGAAAACTGTTTTTT. This encodes CASSRTGGKLFF.

For this clonotype: This may stem from a read error, because a much larger clone lies one nucleotide away. This chain uses TRBV7-8 with TRBJ2-1; D is undetermined. CDR1 and CDR2 (germline): SGHVS, FQNEAQ. The CDR3 runs 11 residues. The CDR3 here is CASSLMNERFF. CDR3 in DNA: TGTGCCAGCAGCCTAATGAATGAGCGGTTCTTC. The full variable domain, with the rest looked up from reference TRBV7-8 and TRBJ2-1, is GAGVSQSPRYKVAKRGQDVALRCDPISGHVSLFWYQQALGQGPEFLTYFQNEAQLDKSGLPSDRFFAERPEGSVSTLKIQRTQQEDSAVYLCASSLMNERFFGPGTRLTVL.

The chain couples TRBV4-3 to TRBJ2-1; no firm D call. The CDR3 contains 14 residues. Germline values: CDR1 LGHNA, CDR2 YSLEER. V lost 1 base, J lost 6 bases, and 10 bases lay in between. The CDR3 protein is CASSQGTPVNEQFF. In nucleotides, the CDR3 is TGCGCCAGCAGCCAAGGGACCCCGGTCAATGAGCAGTTCTTC.

The chain uses TRBV5-1 and TRBJ2-1, with TRBD2 identical over 7 bases. Trimming cost V 1 base and J 10 bases; bases outside gene matches: 8. The CDR3 is 14 amino acids. Germline V gene sequence: CDR1 SGHRS, CDR2 YFSETQ. CDR3 amino acids: CASSLTGGHPEQFF. The CDR3, as DNA: TGCGCCAGCAGCTTGACGGGGGGTCACCCAGAGCAGTTCTTC. The whole variable domain, filled in from reference TRBV5-1 and TRBJ2-1, reads KAGVTQTPRYLIKTRGQQVTLSCSPISGHRSVSWYQQTPGQGLQFLFEYFSETQRNKGNFPGRFSGRQFSNSRSEMNVSTLELGDSALYLCASSLTGGHPEQFFGPGTRLTVL.

The chain has TRBV5-6 and TRBJ2-1; 10 bases align to TRBD1. J was trimmed by 3 bases and V by 0 bases; bases with no gene match: 3. CDR1 is SGHDT and CDR2 is YYEEEE in the germline V gene. The CDR3 extends over 16 amino acids. The CDR3 loop is CASSLAGDRGYNEQFF. DNA for the CDR3: TGTGCCAGCAGCTTGGCCGGGGACAGGGGCTACAATGAGCAGTTCTTC.

This clonotype was observed a handful of times. The gene calls are TRBV6-6 and TRBJ2-7, with 9 bases matching TRBD1. The CDR3 consists of 15 residues. J was trimmed by 2 bases and V by 5 bases; bases with no gene match: 7. Germline CDR1 MNHNY, CDR2 SVGAGI (reference sequence). The CDR3 DNA is TGTGCCAGCAGTAATCCGGGACAGGGAACCTACGAGCAGTACTTC. This encodes CASSNPGQGTYEQYF.

This clonotype showed up just a few times. This chain links TRBV4-2 with TRBJ2-7; TRBD1 matches 7 bases. Near its end, the DNA agrees better with TRBJ2-5, so the J call may be wrong. The CDR3 is made up of 14 amino acids. The germline V gene has CDR1 LGHNA and CDR2 YNFKEQ. CDR3 region: CASSQETGWETQYF. The DNA for the CDR3 is TGTGCCAGCAGCCAAGAGACAGGGTGGGAGACCCAGTACTTC.

The chain is built from TRBV30 and TRBJ2-7; D possibly corresponds to TRBD1 (7 bases). The DNA end favors TRBJ2-5, so the J call may be wrong. Germline lookup yields CDR1 GTSNPN and CDR2 SVGIG (reference sequence). The CDR3 is 13 residues long. In nucleotides, the CDR3 is TGTGCCTGGAGTGGACAGGGAGGAGAGACCCAGTACTTC. Protein sequence: CAWSGQGGETQYF.

In this sample, this clonotype turned up a few times. V is TRBV20-1 and J is TRBJ2-3; no firm D call. CDR3 length: 11 amino acids. CDR1 is DFQATT, CDR2 SNEGSKA, per germline (reference sequence). V was shortened by 4 bases and J by 3 bases, with 5 bases between the two germline ends. The CDR3 DNA reads as TGCAGTGCTAAGTGGACAGATACGCAGTATTTT. Translated, it gives CSAKWTDTQYF.

The chain employs TRBV20-1 and TRBJ2-1; 10 bases map to TRBD2. This CDR3 has 17 residues. Germline CDR1 DFQATT, CDR2 SNEGSKA (reference sequence). V was clipped by 3 bases and J by 0 bases; unmatched bases: 8. The CDR3 loop reads CSASPASGGSSYNEQFF. The CDR3 bases are TGCAGTGCTAGTCCCGCTAGCGGGGGTAGCTCCTACAATGAGCAGTTCTTC.

The chain couples TRBV10-3 to TRBJ2-7; tentative D call: TRBD2 (6 bases). Germline-derived CDR1 and CDR2 are ENHRY and SYGVKD. Trimming took off 8 bases at V and 4 bases at J, with 18 bases between the two ends. The CDR3 is 14 amino acids. The CDR3 loop reads CAISPSRDRYEQYF. The DNA for the CDR3 is TGTGCCATCTCGCCCTCGCGGGATCGTTACGAGCAGTACTTC.

The chain carries TRBV29-1 and TRBJ2-1; D is possibly TRBD2 (5 bases). From germline, CDR1 is SQVTM and CDR2 ANQGSEA. Trimming removed 7 bases from V and 5 bases from J, with 15 bases in between. The CDR3 has 13 residues. In DNA, the CDR3 is TGCAGCGGGACGCGAGGGTCAAACAATGAGCAGTTCTTC. Residues: CSGTRGSNNEQFF.

The chain carries TRBV27 and TRBJ2-6; tentative D call: TRBD2 (6 bases). Trimming pared 2 bases from V and 3 bases from J, leaving 14 bases between. CDR3 length: 17 residues. Germline assignment: CDR1 MNHEY and CDR2 SMNVEV (reference sequence). CDR3 sequence: CASSLIMGGLGANVLTF. CDR3 DNA sequence: TGTGCCAGCAGTTTAATAATGGGGGGTCTTGGGGCCAACGTCCTGACTTTC.

The CDR3 sequence is CASSYTEAFF. The CDR3 coding sequence is TGTGCCAGCAGTTACACTGAAGCTTTCTTT. The J gene is TRBJ1-1, the V gene TRBV6-1; the D is unclear. The germline V gene has CDR1 MNHNS and CDR2 SASEGT. CDR3 length: 10 residues. The V end was cut by 5 bases, the J end by 3 bases, with 1 base between.